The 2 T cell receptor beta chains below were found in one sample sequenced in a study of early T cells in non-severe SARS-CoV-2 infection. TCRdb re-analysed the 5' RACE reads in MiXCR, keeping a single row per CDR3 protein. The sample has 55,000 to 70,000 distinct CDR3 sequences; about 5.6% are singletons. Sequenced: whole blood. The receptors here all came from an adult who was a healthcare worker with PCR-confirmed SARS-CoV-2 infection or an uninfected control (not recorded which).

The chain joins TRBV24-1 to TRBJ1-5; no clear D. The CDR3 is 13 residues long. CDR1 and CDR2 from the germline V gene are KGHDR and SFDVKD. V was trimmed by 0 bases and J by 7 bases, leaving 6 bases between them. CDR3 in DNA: TGTGCCACCAGTGATTTGCACGGGCAGCCCCAGCATTTT. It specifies CATSDLHGQPQHF.

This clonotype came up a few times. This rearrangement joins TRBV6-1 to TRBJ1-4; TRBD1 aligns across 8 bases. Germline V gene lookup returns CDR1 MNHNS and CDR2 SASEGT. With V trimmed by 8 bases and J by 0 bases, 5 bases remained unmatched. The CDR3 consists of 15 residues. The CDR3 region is CASGGTGSTNEKLFF. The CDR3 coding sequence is TGTGCCAGCGGGGGGACAGGATCAACTAATGAAAAACTGTTTTTT.